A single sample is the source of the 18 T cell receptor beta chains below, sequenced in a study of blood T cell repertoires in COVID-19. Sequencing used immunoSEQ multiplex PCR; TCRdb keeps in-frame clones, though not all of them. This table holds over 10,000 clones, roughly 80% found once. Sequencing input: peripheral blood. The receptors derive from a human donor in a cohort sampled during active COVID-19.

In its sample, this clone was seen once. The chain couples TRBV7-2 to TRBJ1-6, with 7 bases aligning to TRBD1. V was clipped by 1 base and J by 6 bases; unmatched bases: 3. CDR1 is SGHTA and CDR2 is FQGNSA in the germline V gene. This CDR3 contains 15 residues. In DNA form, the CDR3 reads TGTGCCAGCAGCTTAGGACAGGGACTTAATTCACCCCTCCACTTT. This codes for CASSLGQGLNSPLHF.

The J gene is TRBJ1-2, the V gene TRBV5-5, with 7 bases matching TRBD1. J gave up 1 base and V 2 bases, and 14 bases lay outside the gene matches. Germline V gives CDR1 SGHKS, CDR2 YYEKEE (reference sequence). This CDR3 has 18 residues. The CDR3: CASSLLPRQGVVNYGYTF. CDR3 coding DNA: TGTGCCAGCAGCTTACTTCCTCGACAGGGCGTTGTTAACTATGGCTACACCTTC.

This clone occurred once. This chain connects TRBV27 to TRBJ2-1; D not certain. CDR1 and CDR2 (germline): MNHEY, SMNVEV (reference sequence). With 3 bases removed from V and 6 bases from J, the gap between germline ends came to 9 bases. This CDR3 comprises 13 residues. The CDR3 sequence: CASSLGLGNEQFF. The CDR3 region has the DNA TGTGCCAGCAGTTTGGGCCTGGGCAATGAGCAGTTCTTC.

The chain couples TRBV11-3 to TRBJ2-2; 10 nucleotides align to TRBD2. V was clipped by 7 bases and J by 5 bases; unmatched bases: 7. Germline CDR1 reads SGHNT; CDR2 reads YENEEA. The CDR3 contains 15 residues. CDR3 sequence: CASNEKLAGTGELFF. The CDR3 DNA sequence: TGTGCCAGCAACGAGAAACTAGCGGGGACCGGGGAGCTGTTTTTT.

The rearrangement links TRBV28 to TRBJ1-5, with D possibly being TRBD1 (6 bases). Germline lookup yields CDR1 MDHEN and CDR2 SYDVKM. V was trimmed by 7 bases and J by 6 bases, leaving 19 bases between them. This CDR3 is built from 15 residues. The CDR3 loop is CASTRSQGFLQPQHF. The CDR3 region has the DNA TGTGCCAGCACGCGCAGCCAGGGGTTTCTTCAGCCCCAGCATTTT.

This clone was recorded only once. CDR3 bases: TGTGCCAGCAGCTTAGAGGGGAGGTCCTATAATTCACCCCTCCACTTT. Translated, it gives CASSLEGRSYNSPLHF. This chain joins TRBV11-2 and TRBJ1-6, with D unclear. The CDR3 extends over 16 amino acids. V was trimmed by 0 bases and J by 1 base, leaving 7 bases between them. Germline V gene sequence: CDR1 SGHAT, CDR2 FQNNGV.

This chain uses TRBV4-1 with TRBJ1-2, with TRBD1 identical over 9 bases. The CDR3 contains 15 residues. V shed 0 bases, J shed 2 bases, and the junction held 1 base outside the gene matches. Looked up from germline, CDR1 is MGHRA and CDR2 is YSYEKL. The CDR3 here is CASSQEDRGNYGYTF. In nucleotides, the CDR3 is TGCGCCAGCAGCCAAGAGGACAGGGGAAACTATGGCTACACCTTC.

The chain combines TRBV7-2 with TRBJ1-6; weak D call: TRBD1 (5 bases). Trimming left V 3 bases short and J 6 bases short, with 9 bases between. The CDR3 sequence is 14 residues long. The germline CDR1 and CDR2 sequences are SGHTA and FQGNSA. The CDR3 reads CASSLQGINSPLHF. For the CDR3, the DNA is TGTGCCAGCAGCTTGCAGGGAATTAATTCACCCCTCCACTTT.

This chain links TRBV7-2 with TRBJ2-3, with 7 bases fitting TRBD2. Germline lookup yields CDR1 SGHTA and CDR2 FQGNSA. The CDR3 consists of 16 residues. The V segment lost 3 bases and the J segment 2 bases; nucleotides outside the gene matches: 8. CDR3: CASSLLAGVVTDTQYF. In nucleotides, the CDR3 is TGTGCCAGCAGCTTGTTAGCGGGCGTGGTCACAGATACGCAGTATTTT.

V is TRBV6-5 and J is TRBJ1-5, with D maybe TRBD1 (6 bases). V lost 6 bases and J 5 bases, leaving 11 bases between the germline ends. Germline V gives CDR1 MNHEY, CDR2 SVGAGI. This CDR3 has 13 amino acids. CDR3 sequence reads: CASSKQGHQPQHF. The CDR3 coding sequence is TGTGCCAGCAGCAAGCAGGGGCATCAGCCCCAGCATTTT.

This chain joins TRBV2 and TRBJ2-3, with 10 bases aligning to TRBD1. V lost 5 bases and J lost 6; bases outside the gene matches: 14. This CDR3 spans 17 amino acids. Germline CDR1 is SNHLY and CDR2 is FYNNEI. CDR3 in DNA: TGTGCCAGCAGTCAGAGACAGGGGGCTACGTCGAGGGATACGCAGTATTTT. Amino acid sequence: CASSQRQGATSRDTQYF.

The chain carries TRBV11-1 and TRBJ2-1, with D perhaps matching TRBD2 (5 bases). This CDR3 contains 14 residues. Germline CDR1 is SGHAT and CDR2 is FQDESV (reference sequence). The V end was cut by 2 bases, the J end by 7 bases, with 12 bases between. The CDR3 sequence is CASSLTRSRNEQFF. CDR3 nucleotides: TGTGCCAGCAGCTTAACTAGGTCCAGGAATGAGCAGTTCTTC.

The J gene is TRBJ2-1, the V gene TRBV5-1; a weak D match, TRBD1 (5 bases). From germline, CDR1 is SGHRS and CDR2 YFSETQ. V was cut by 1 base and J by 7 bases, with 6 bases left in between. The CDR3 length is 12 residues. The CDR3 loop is CASSLQGNEQFF. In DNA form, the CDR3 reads TGCGCCAGCAGCTTGCAGGGAAATGAGCAGTTCTTC.

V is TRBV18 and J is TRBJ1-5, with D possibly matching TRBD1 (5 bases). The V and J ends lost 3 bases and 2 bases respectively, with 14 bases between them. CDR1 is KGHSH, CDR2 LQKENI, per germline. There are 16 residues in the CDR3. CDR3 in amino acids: CASSPTAAGGNQPQHF. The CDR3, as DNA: TGTGCCAGCTCACCGACAGCCGCGGGAGGCAATCAGCCCCAGCATTTT.

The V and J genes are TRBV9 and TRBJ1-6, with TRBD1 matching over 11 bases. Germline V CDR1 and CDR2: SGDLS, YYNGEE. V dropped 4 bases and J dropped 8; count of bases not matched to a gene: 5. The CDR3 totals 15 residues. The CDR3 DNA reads TGTGCCAGCAGCCGGACAGGGGGCCAGGATTCACCCCTCCACTTT. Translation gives CASSRTGGQDSPLHF.

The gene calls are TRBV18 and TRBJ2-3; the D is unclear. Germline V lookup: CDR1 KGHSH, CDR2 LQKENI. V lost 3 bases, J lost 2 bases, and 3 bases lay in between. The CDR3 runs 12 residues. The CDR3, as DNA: TGTGCCAGCTCACCCTCCACAGATACGCAGTATTTT. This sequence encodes CASSPSTDTQYF.

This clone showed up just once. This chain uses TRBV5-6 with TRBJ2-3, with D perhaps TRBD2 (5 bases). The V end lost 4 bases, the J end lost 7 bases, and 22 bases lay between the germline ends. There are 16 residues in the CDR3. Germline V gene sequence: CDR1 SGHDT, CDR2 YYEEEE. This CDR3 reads CASSPNRRDMAHTQYF. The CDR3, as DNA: TGTGCCAGCAGCCCCAACCGTCGGGATATGGCACATACGCAGTATTTT.

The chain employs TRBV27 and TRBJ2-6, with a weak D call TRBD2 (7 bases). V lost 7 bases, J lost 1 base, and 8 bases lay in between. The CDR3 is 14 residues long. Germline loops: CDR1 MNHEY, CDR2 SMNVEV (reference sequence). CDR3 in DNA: TGTGCCAGCAAGGGGGGGTCTGGGGCCAACGTCCTGACTTTC. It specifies CASKGGSGANVLTF.